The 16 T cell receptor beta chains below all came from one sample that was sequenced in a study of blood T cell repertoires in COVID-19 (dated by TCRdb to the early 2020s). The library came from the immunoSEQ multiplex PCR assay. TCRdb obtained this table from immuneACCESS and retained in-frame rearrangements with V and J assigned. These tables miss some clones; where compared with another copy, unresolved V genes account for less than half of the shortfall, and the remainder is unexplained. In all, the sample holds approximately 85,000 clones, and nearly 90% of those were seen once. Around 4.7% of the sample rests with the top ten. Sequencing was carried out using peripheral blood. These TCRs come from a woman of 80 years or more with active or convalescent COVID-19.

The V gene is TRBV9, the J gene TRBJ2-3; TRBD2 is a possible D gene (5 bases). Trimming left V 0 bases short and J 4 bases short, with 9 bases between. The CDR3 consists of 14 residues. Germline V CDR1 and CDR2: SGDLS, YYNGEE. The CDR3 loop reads CASSVVSGPDTQYF. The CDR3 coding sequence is TGTGCCAGCAGCGTAGTCAGCGGTCCAGATACGCAGTATTTT.

Written as DNA, the CDR3 is TGTGCCACCGATAGCGGATCTAGCACAGATACGCAGTATTTT. It yields the protein CATDSGSSTDTQYF. This chain links TRBV19 with TRBJ2-3; perhaps TRBD2 as D (6 bases). Trimming shortened V by 10 bases and J by 0 bases, and 14 bases separated the two germline ends. The germline V gene has CDR1 LNHDA and CDR2 SQIVND (reference sequence). This CDR3 contains 14 residues. The complete variable domain, with remaining parts taken from reference TRBV19 and TRBJ2-3, reads DGGITQSPKYLFRKEGQNVTLSCEQNLNHDAMYWYRQDPGQGLRLIYYSQIVNDFQKGDIAEGYSVSREKKESFPLTVTSAQKNPTAFYLCATDSGSSTDTQYFGPGTRLTVL.

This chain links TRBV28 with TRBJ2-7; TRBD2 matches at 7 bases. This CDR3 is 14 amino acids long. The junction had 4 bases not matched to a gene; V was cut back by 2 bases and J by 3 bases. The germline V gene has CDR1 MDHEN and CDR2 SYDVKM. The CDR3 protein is CASSLGGGLYEQYF. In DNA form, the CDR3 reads TGTGCCAGCAGTTTAGGGGGGGGTCTCTACGAGCAGTACTTC.

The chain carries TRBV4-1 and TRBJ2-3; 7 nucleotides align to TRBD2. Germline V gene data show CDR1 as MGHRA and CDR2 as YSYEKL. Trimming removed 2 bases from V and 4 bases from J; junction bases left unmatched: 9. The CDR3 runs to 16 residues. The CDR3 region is CASSQPPSGAPDTQYF. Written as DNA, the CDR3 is TGCGCCAGCAGCCAACCCCCCAGCGGGGCCCCAGATACGCAGTATTTT.

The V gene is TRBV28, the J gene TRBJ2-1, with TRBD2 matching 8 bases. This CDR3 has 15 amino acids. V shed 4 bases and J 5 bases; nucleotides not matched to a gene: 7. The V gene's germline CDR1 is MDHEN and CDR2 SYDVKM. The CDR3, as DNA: TGTGCCAGCAGTTCGGGAGGGGGTTATGACAATGAGCAGTTCTTC. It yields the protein CASSSGGGYDNEQFF.

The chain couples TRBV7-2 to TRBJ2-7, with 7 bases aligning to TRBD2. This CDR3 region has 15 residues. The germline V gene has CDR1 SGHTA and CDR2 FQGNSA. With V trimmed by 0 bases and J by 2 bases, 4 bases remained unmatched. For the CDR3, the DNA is TGTGCCAGCAGCTTAGCCGCGGGAGAGACCTACGAGCAGTACTTC. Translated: CASSLAAGETYEQYF.

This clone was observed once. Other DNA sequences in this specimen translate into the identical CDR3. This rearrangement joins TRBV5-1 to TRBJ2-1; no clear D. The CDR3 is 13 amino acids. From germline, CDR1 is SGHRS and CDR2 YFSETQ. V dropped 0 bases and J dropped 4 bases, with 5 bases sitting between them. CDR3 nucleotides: TGCGCCAGCAGCTTGGATTCTTACAATGAGCAGTTCTTC. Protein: CASSLDSYNEQFF.

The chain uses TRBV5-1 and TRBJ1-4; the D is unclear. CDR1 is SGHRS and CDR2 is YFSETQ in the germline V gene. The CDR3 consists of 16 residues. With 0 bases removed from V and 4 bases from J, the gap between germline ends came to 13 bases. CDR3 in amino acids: CASSLAPRAGNEKLFF. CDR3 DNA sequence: TGCGCCAGCAGCTTGGCCCCGCGGGCGGGTAATGAAAAACTGTTTTTT.

The CDR3 DNA reads TGTGCCAGCAGCGGGCTAGCGGGAGGGCCTGGGCCCTTGGGGCAGTACTTC. Its protein product is CASSGLAGGPGPLGQYF. The chain combines TRBV27 with TRBJ2-7, with 12 positions matching TRBD2. Germline assignment: CDR1 MNHEY and CDR2 SMNVEV (reference sequence). This CDR3 has 17 residues. The junction had 18 bases not matched to a gene; V was cut back by 6 bases and J by 9 bases.

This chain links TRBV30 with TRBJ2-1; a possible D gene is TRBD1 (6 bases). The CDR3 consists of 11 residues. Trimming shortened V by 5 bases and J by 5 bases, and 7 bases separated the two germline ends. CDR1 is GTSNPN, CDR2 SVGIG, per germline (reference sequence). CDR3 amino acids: CAWQGNNEQFF. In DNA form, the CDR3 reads TGTGCCTGGCAGGGGAACAATGAGCAGTTCTTC. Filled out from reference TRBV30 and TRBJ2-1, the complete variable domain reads SQTIHQWPATLVQPVGSPLSLECTVEGTSNPNLYWYRQAAGRGLQLLFYSVGIGQISSEVPQNLSASRPQDRQFILSSKKLLLSDSGFYLCAWQGNNEQFFGPGTRLTVL.

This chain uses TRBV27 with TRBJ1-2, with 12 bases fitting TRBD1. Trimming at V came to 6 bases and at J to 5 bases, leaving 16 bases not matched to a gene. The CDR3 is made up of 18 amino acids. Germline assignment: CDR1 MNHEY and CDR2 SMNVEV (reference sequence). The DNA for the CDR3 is TGTGCCAGCAGCCCCTGGTCCGGGACAGGGGGCGTTCGGTATGGCTACACCTTC. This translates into CASSPWSGTGGVRYGYTF.

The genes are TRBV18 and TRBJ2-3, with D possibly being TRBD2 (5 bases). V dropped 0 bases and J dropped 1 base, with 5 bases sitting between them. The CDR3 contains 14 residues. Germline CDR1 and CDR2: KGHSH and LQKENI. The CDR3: CASSPPGGTDTQYF. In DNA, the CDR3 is TGTGCCAGCTCACCACCCGGGGGCACAGATACGCAGTATTTT.

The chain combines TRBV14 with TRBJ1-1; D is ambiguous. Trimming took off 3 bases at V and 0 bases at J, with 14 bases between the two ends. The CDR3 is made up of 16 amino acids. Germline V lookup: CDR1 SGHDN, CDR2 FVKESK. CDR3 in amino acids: CASSQYPGRMNTEAFF. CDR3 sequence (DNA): TGTGCCAGCAGCCAGTATCCCGGGAGGATGAACACTGAAGCTTTCTTT. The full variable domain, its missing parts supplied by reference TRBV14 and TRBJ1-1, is EAGVTQFPSHSVIEKGQTVTLRCDPISGHDNLYWYRRVMGKEIKFLLHFVKESKQDESGMPNNRFLAERTGGTYSTLKVQPAELEDSGVYFCASSQYPGRMNTEAFFGQGTRLTVV.

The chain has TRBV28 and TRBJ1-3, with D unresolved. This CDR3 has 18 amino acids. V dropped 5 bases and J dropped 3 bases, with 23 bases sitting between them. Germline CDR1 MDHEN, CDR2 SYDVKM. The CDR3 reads CASSPDRETHIGGNTIYF. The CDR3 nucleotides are TGTGCCAGCAGTCCCGATAGAGAGACTCACATTGGTGGAAACACCATATATTTT.

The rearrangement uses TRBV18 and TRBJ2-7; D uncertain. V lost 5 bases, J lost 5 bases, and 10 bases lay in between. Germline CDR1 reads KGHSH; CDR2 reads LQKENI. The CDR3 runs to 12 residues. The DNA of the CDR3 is TGTGCCAGCTCAGCTAGGTCGAACGAGCAGTACTTC. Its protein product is CASSARSNEQYF.

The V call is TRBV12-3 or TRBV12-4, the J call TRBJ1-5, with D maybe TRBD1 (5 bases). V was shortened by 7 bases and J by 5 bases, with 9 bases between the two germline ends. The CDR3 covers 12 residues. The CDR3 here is CASTVGDQPQHF. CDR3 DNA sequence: TGTGCCAGCACCGTAGGGGATCAGCCCCAGCATTTT.